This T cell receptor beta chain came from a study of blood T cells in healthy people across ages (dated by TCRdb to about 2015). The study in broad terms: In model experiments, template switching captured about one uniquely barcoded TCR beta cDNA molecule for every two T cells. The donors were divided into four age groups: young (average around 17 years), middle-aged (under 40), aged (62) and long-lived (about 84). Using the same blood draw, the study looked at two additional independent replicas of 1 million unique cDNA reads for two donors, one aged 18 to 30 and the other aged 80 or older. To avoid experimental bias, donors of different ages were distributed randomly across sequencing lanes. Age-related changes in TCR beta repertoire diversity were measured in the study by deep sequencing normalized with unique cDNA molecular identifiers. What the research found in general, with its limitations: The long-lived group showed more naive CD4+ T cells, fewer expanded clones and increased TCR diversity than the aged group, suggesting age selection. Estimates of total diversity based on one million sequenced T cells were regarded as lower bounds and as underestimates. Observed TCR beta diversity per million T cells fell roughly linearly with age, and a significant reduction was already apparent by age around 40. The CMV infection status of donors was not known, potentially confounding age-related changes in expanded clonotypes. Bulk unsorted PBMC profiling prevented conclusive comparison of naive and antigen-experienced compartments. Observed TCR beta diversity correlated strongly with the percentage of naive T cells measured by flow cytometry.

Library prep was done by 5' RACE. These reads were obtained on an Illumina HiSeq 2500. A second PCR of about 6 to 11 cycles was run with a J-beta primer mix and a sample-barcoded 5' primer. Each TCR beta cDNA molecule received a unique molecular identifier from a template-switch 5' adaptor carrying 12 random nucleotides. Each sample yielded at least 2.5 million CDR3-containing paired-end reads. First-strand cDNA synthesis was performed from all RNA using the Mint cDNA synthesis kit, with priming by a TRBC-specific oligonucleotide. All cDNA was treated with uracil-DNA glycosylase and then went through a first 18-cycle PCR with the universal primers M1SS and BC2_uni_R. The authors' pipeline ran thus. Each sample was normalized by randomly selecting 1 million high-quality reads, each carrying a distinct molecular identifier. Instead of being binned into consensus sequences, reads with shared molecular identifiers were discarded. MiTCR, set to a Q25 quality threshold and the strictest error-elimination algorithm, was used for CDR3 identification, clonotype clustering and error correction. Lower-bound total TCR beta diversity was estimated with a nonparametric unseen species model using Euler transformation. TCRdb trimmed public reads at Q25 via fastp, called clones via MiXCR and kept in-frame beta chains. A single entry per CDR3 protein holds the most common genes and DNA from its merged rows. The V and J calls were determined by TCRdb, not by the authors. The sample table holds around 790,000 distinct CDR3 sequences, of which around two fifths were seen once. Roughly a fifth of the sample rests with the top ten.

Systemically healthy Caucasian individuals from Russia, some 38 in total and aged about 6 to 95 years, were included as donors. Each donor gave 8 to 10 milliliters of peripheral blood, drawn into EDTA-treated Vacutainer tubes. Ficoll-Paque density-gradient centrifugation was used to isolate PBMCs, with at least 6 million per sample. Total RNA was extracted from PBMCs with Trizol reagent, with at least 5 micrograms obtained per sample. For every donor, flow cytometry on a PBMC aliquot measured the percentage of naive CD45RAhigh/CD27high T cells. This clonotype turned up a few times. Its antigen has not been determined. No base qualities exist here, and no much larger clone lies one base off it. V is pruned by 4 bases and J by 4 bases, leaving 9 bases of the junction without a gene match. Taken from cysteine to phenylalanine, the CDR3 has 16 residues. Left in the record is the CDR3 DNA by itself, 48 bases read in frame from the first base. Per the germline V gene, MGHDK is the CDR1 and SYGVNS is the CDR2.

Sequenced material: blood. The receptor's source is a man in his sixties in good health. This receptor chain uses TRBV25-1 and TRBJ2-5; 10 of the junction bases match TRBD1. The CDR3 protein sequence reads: CASSAHKGQGRETQYF. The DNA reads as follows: TGTGCCAGCAGTGCTCACAAGGGACAGGGGAGAGAGACCCAGTACTTC.